This entry features one T cell receptor (beta chain) sequence. This CDR3 has 16 residues. This record belongs to a study of blood T cell repertoires in COVID-19. Study overall: Samples taken during acute and convalescent COVID-19 were collected in the United States, Italy and Spain. Nucleic acid was either cDNA or gDNA, and it came from T cells, B-cell-depleted T cells, or PBMCs.

Under the authors' procedure: How many nucleated cells were present was estimated from reference gene primer amplification. Only in-frame clones appear in the TCRdb table, and some are missing; sequencing was by immunoSEQ multiplex PCR. The V and J calls and clone size are taken from that table; D and trimming were inferred from the DNA. The sample has approximately 220,000 clones, around 84% seen once. This clonotype was obtained from an older woman who had recovered from COVID-19. Specimen: peripheral blood. This chain connects TRBV21-1 to TRBJ1-2; TRBD1 is the table's D call and was not checked against the DNA. TRBV21-1 is assigned pseudogene status. The CDR3 DNA sequence: TGTGCCAGCAGCAACGGACAGGGCAATATTAACTATGGCTACACCTTC. Residues: CASSNGQGNINYGYTF.